This is a list of T cell receptor beta chains from one sample in a study of T cells in Graves' hyperthyroidism and ophthalmopathy. TCRdb itself ran the multiplex PCR reads through MiXCR, one entry per CDR3 protein. The repertoire includes under 250,000 distinct CDR3 sequences, roughly a quarter of them detected once, and under 40% sits in the top ten. The material sequenced was blood. These receptors all stem from a middle-aged woman with Graves' ophthalmopathy. CDR3s include the opening cysteine and the closing phenylalanine or tryptophan.

v_gene,j_gene,CDR3aa
TRBV6-2/TRBV6-3,TRBJ2-2,CASMGVFKLAEINTGELFF
TRBV5-1,TRBJ2-4,CASSPDGVGNIQYF
TRBV6-1,TRBJ2-2,CASSPRGLAGSGELFF
TRBV30,TRBJ2-7,CAWSVTWEARGDEQYF
TRBV7-9,TRBJ1-2,CASSLDGDAYGYTF
TRBV29-1,TRBJ2-7,CSVLTGREQYF
TRBV28,TRBJ2-5,CASSSAGYQETQYF
TRBV20-1,TRBJ2-7,CSARGQTSYEQYF
TRBV28,TRBJ2-2,CASEPGGSVAGELFF
TRBV20-1,TRBJ1-5,CSAESGFQPQHF
TRBV6-2/TRBV6-3,TRBJ2-5,CASSYSGVGETQYF
TRBV25-1,TRBJ1-5,CASSEGERLGNQPQHF
TRBV7-2,TRBJ2-5,CASSLARTEQETQYF
TRBV28,TRBJ2-7,CASNNRGSNYEQYF
TRBV20-1,TRBJ2-7,CSAMGTGLAGNEQYF
TRBV2,TRBJ1-1,CASSVQRMNTEAFF
TRBV5-1,TRBJ2-7,CASSTGLAGVPEQYF
TRBV28,TRBJ1-1,CASSLFGFEAFF
TRBV28,TRBJ1-3,CASSFQGAFGNTIYF
TRBV24-1,TRBJ1-1,CATSDSGTVNTEAFF
TRBV20-1,TRBJ2-7,CSAGGGYEQYF
TRBV2,TRBJ2-2,CASSKITGELFF
TRBV15,TRBJ2-5,CATSRLWDRESETQYF
TRBV5-1,TRBJ2-7,CASSLDGTGAYEQYF
TRBV4-1,TRBJ1-1,CASSQEGSGKEAFF
TRBV10-2,TRBJ1-1,CASRHNTEAFF
TRBV2,TRBJ1-1,CASSAGVTEAFF
TRBV6-1,TRBJ2-2,CASSEIRGTGELFF
TRBV28,TRBJ2-1,CASSSALGTIREFF
TRBV28,TRBJ1-3,CASLSGASGNTIYF
TRBV20-1,TRBJ1-5,CSARQASGGPFRSQPQHF
TRBV18,TRBJ2-5,CASSLDFRTKETQYF
TRBV28,TRBJ2-5,CASSRPFRETQYF
TRBV27,TRBJ2-7,CASSFSGGQGQYF
TRBV20-1,TRBJ2-7,CSAPGLTRTYEQYF
TRBV6-1,TRBJ1-2,CASSGDPRRWKNYGYTF
TRBV28,TRBJ2-5,CASSGSKKETQYF
TRBV7-9,TRBJ2-7,CASSLGDIAYF
TRBV18,TRBJ1-2,CASSPSGVYGYTF
TRBV7-2,TRBJ2-7,CASSFKTGTNYEQYF
TRBV10-2,TRBJ1-1,CASSVPGTEAFF
TRBV10-3,TRBJ1-1,CAIRSATGSNTEAFF
TRBV6-1,TRBJ1-1,CASSVRQNTEAFF
TRBV18,TRBJ2-2,CASSPSDRDTGELFF
TRBV5-1,TRBJ2-7,CASSSTSGRMYEQYF
TRBV28,TRBJ2-7,CASSAQGGHERYF
TRBV7-2,TRBJ1-3,CASSPTGDSGNTIYF